A single TCR beta chain is shown here with its context. What antigen it recognizes has not been identified. Base qualities are not provided; no much larger clone lies one nucleotide away. The germline V gene gives CDR1 as SGHDT and CDR2 as YYEEEE. V is reduced by 4 bases and J by 8 bases, leaving a spacing of 9 bases between them. The CDR3 covers 12 residues, taking in both the cysteine and the phenylalanine. The retained sequence is limited to the CDR3, 36 bases, with the frame set at the first base. Genomic DNA was extracted from sorted cells for sequencing of the TCRbeta CDR3 region. TCRbeta CDR3 regions were sequenced using the immunoSEQ Assay. TCRdb retrieved this table from immuneACCESS and kept in-frame rearrangements only. Not all clones are present; in checked studies, unresolved V genes account for under half, and no reason is known for the remainder. The sample data list fewer than 30,000 clones, and about 90% of these were observed just once. Roughly 19% of the sample is held by the ten biggest clonotypes.

The entry originates in a study of OX40 agonist ivuxolimab in advanced cancers. Broadly, across the study: Ivuxolimab, which targeted the costimulatory receptor OX40 (CD134), was an agonistic, fully human IgG2 monoclonal antibody. Intravenous ivuxolimab was administered to patients every 2 weeks at six dose levels: 0.01, 0.1, 0.3, 1.5, 3 and 10 mg/kg. Among the approximately 50 dose-escalation patients, around 20 had hepatocellular carcinoma, roughly 15 melanoma, 9 renal cell carcinoma and 9 head and neck cancer. In the dose-escalation cohort, approximately 80% of patients were male, and the mean age was roughly 56 years with a range of roughly 20 to 79. Patients were allowed to have had prior anti-PD-1, anti-PD-L1 or anti-CTLA-4 therapy, and around 37% of the dose-escalation patients had previously received checkpoint inhibitors. Partial responses occurred in three dose-escalation patients, of whom one had hepatocellular carcinoma and two had cutaneous melanoma. The purpose of peripheral TCRbeta sequencing was to test whether ivuxolimab changed TCR sequence diversity and led to clonal T-cell expansion. The paper reports the monotherapy dose-escalation portion (N = 52 patients) of the phase I ivuxolimab trial.

The trial excluded patients who had a history of autoimmune disease or who were on systemic immunosuppression. Peripheral blood for TCR sequencing was collected from all dose cohorts at baseline, on cycle 4 day 1, and on cycle 7 day 1. The samples were taken from a phase I, first-in-human, multicenter, open-label dose-escalation trial of ivuxolimab. The trial enrolled adults with locally advanced or metastatic head and neck squamous cell, hepatocellular, melanoma or renal cell carcinoma. Before TCR sequencing, CD4+ T cells and CD8+ T cells were sorted from peripheral blood as separate populations. Overall study outcomes, separate from this receptor: After ivuxolimab, more expanded clones were found on average in CD8+ T cells than in CD4+ T cells. In the 0.1-3.0 mg/kg groups, partial responders had among the lowest normalized peripheral clonal expansion, particularly in CD8+ T cells. At doses of 0.1 to 3.0 mg/kg, clonal expansion of both CD4+ and CD8+ blood T cells was observed from baseline to week 6. Low levels of normalized T-cell clonal expansion were also seen in some nonresponding patients. The antigen specificity of the peripheral T cells that underwent clonal expansion was not determined.

The sample was CD4+ or CD8+ T cells sorted from blood, taken in a trial of the OX40 agonist ivuxolimab. Recombination joined TRBV5-6 with TRBJ2-2, with the D gene too uncertain to name. The sequence was collected from an adult with an advanced solid tumor such as melanoma, head and neck, liver or kidney cancer. The DNA reads as follows: TGTGCCAGCAGCATCGGGCTGGGGGAGCTGTTTTTT. Translated, this gives CASSIGLGELFF. With the rest looked up from the reference TRBV5-6 and TRBJ2-2 genes rather than sequenced, the full variable domain is DAGVTQSPTHLIKTRGQQVTLRCSPKSGHDTVSWYQQALGQGPQFIFQYYEEEERQRGNFPDRFSGHQFPNYSSELNVNALLLGDSALYLCASSIGLGELFFGEGSRLTVL.